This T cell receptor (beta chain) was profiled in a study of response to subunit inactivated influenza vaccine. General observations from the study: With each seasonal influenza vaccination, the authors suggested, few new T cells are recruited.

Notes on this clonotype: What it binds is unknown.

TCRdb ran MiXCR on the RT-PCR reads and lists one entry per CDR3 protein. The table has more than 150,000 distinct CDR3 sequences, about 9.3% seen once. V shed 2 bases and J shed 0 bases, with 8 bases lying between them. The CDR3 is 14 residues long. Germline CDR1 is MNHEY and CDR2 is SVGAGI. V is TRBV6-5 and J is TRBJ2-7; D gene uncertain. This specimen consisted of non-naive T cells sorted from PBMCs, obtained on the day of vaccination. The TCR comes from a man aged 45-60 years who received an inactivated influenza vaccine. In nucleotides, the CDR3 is TGTGCCAGCAGTTACGGATTTAGCTCCTACGAGCAGTACTTC. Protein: CASSYGFSSYEQYF.